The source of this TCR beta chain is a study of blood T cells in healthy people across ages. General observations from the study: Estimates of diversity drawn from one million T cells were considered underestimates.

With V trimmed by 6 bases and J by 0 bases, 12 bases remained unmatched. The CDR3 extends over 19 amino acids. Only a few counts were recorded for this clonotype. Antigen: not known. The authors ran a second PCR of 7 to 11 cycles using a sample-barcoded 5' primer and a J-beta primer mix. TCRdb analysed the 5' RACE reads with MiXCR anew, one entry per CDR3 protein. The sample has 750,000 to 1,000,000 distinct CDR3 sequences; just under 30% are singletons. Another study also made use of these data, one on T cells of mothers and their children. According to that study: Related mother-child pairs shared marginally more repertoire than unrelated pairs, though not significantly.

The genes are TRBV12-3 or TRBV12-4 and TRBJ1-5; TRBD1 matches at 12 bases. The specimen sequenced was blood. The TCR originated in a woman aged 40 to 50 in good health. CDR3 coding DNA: TGTGCCAGCAGCTCCACCGGGACAGGGGGCAGATATAGCAATCAGCCCCAGCATTTT. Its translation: CASSSTGTGGRYSNQPQHF.